These 27 T cell receptor beta chains originate from one sample sequenced in a study of cytomegalovirus exposure and HLA in healthy donors. The PCR made use of 60 Vbeta and 13 Jbeta primers. Generated by immunoSEQ multiplex PCR, the TCRdb table keeps only in-frame clones and is missing some. This sample yields approximately 150,000 clones, of which 81% are seen a single time; roughly 4.4% belongs to the top ten. Sequencing was carried out using PBMCs. The source of these receptors is a woman aged 18 to 35 in good health and CMV-seropositive.

The chain carries TRBV5-1 and TRBJ1-4; TRBD1 matches 12 bases. Germline loops: CDR1 SGHRS, CDR2 YFSETQ. Trimming cost V 0 bases and J 8 bases; bases outside gene matches: 2. The CDR3 has 15 amino acids. In nucleotides, the CDR3 is TGCGCCAGCAGCTTGGTTGGGACAGGGGGCGAAAAACTGTTTTTT. Protein product: CASSLVGTGGEKLFF.

About this clone: Other DNA sequences in this specimen translate into the identical CDR3. Here the CDR3 reads CASWDSPYEQYF. Written as DNA, the CDR3 is TGTGCCAGCTGGGACAGTCCCTACGAGCAGTACTTC. V gene TRBV27 combines with J gene TRBJ2-7, with 7 bases fitting TRBD1. This CDR3 region has 12 residues. CDR1 and CDR2 (germline): MNHEY, SMNVEV (reference sequence). The ends lost 8 bases at V and 2 bases at J; junction bases unmatched: 3.

The chain links TRBV7-3 to TRBJ1-1; tentatively, D is TRBD1 (6 bases). Germline CDR1 SGHTA, CDR2 FQGTGA. V was shortened by 5 bases and J by 2 bases, with 12 bases between the two germline ends. The CDR3 covers 14 residues. The CDR3 protein is CASSERGANTEAFF. As DNA, the CDR3 is TGTGCCAGCAGCGAACGGGGGGCTAACACTGAAGCTTTCTTT.

The chain has TRBV7-2 and TRBJ2-7; 9 bases match TRBD2. Germline CDR1 is SGHTA and CDR2 is FQGNSA. This CDR3 contains 15 residues. V was clipped by 0 bases and J by 5 bases; unmatched bases: 5. Written as DNA, the CDR3 is TGTGCCAGCAGCTTAGCTAGCGGGGGAATGAACGAGCAGTACTTC. Amino acids: CASSLASGGMNEQYF.

CDR3 loop: CASSPRTGAREQYF. CDR3 nucleotides: TGTGCCAGCAGCCCACGGACAGGGGCGCGAGAGCAGTACTTC. V is TRBV7-9 and J is TRBJ2-5; TRBD1 matches 9 bases. V dropped 5 bases and J dropped 11; count of bases not matched to a gene: 12. The CDR3 loop spans 14 amino acids. In germline, CDR1 is SEHNR, CDR2 FQNEAQ (reference sequence).

This chain connects TRBV6-5 to TRBJ1-2; TRBD1 is a possible D gene (5 bases). The CDR3 totals 13 residues. The V gene lost 8 bases and the J gene lost 5 bases, with 15 bases spanning the gap. CDR1 MNHEY and CDR2 SVGAGI come from the germline V gene. In DNA, the CDR3 is TGTGCCAGCTCGGGACTCCAAGCGTATGGCTACACCTTC. Encoded protein: CASSGLQAYGYTF.

V usage is TRBV30 and J usage is TRBJ2-5, with 9 bases that match TRBD2. With V trimmed by 5 bases and J by 5 bases, 18 bases remained unmatched. CDR3 size: 17 residues. Germline V gene sequence: CDR1 GTSNPN, CDR2 SVGIG (reference sequence). This chain's CDR3 is CAWGPLSGGAFGETQYF. The CDR3 DNA is TGTGCCTGGGGACCTCTTAGCGGGGGCGCCTTTGGGGAGACCCAGTACTTC.

The genes are TRBV9 and TRBJ1-1; unclear D gene. CDR1 and CDR2 (germline): SGDLS, YYNGEE. V lost 4 bases and J 5 bases, leaving 12 bases between the germline ends. The CDR3 contains 13 residues. CDR3 sequence (DNA): TGTGCCAGCAGCACTCAAAGAGGGACTGAAGCTTTCTTT. Encoded protein: CASSTQRGTEAFF. The full variable domain, completed using reference TRBV9 and TRBJ1-1, is DSGVTQTPKHLITATGQRVTLRCSPRSGDLSVYWYQQSLDQGLQFLIQYYNGEERAKGNILERFSAQQFPDLHSELNLSSLELGDSALYFCASSTQRGTEAFFGQGTRLTVV.

The chain uses TRBV11-3 and TRBJ2-5; TRBD1 aligns across 11 bases. Per the germline V gene, CDR1 is SGHNT and CDR2 is YENEEA. With 4 bases clipped from V and 0 bases from J, the junction kept 10 bases outside the gene matches. The CDR3 sequence is 18 residues long. The CDR3 region is CASSWSRDRGGYQETQYF. CDR3 DNA: TGTGCCAGCAGCTGGAGCCGGGACAGGGGGGGGTACCAAGAGACCCAGTACTTC.

In this sample, this clone turned up a few times. The V gene is TRBV6-5, the J gene TRBJ1-1; D is perhaps TRBD1 (5 bases). V was shortened by 4 bases and J by 5 bases, with 14 bases between the two germline ends. The CDR3 spans 14 residues. CDR1 is MNHEY and CDR2 is SVGAGI in the germline V gene. DNA for the CDR3: TGTGCCAGCAGTTGGAGGCCGGGGGAAACTGAAGCTTTCTTT. Its protein product is CASSWRPGETEAFF.

V usage is TRBV18 and J usage is TRBJ2-3; 9 bases agree with TRBD2. J was trimmed by 4 bases and V by 5 bases; bases with no gene match: 7. Per germline, CDR1 KGHSH and CDR2 LQKENI. CDR3 length: 15 residues. This CDR3 reads CASSRGGGAPDTQYF. DNA for the CDR3: TGTGCCAGCTCAAGAGGCGGGGGGGCCCCAGATACGCAGTATTTT.

The DNA for the CDR3 is TGCGCCAGCAGCCGCCCCGGGACAGGGCTTGGGAATGAGCAGTTCTTC. It translates to CASSRPGTGLGNEQFF. This chain joins TRBV4-1 and TRBJ2-1, with 9 bases aligning to TRBD1. The CDR3 spans 16 residues. Per germline, CDR1 MGHRA and CDR2 YSYEKL. After removal of 4 bases from V and 7 bases from J, the junction contained 11 bases not matched to a gene.

In its sample, this clone was seen once. V is TRBV7-2 and J is TRBJ2-4; possible D gene TRBD1, 6 bases. V was shortened by 4 bases and J by 0 bases, with 13 bases between the two germline ends. CDR1 and CDR2 (germline): SGHTA, FQGNSA. The CDR3 is made up of 16 amino acids. This CDR3 reads CASSSRTALAKNIQYF. CDR3 in DNA: TGTGCCAGCAGCTCAAGGACAGCCTTAGCCAAAAACATTCAGTACTTC.

The rearrangement links TRBV13 to TRBJ1-2; D ambiguous. The CDR3 is 14 residues long. Germline CDR1 is PRHDT and CDR2 is FYEKMQ (reference sequence). Trimming took off 2 bases at V and 4 bases at J, with 11 bases between the two ends. The CDR3 coding sequence is TGTGCCAGCAGCTTAAGCCACCTTAGCTATGGCTACACCTTC. Translating it yields CASSLSHLSYGYTF.

The genes are TRBV6-1 and TRBJ2-7; 8 bases map to TRBD1. J lost 2 bases, V lost 2 bases, and 5 bases had no gene match. CDR3 length: 15 residues. CDR1 and CDR2 (germline): MNHNS, SASEGT. The DNA of the CDR3 is TGTGCCAGCAGTGAAATTCAGGGGGCGACCTACGAGCAGTACTTC. Its translation is CASSEIQGATYEQYF.

As regards this clone: The sample has other DNA sequences that encode this CDR3 too. This sequence joins TRBV6-5 and TRBJ1-1; a possible D gene is TRBD1 (5 bases). The CDR3 sequence is 15 residues long. V lost 0 bases and J lost 0, with 8 bases in between. Germline lookup yields CDR1 MNHEY and CDR2 SVGAGI. The CDR3 DNA sequence: TGTGCCAGCAGTTACTCCGGGGGGGTGAACACTGAAGCTTTCTTT. Translation gives CASSYSGGVNTEAFF.

This chain's CDR3 is CSVVGVSIGPADLNTEAFF. The CDR3 DNA reads as TGCAGCGTTGTAGGGGTTTCGATTGGGCCCGCAGACTTAAACACTGAAGCTTTCTTT. The chain recombines TRBV29-1 with TRBJ1-1; TRBD1 is a possible D gene (5 bases). Trimming removed 4 bases from V and 2 bases from J, with 29 bases in between. Germline CDR1 and CDR2: SQVTM and ANQGSEA. This CDR3 is built from 19 residues.

This chain joins TRBV7-2 and TRBJ2-5, with 11 bases lining up with TRBD1. Germline CDR1 reads SGHTA; CDR2 reads FQGNSA. The ends lost 5 bases at V and 4 bases at J; junction bases unmatched: 9. The CDR3 runs 16 residues. DNA for the CDR3: TGTGCCAGCAGCCGCCAGAGGACAGGGGGCCGAGAGACCCAGTACTTC. This gives the protein CASSRQRTGGRETQYF.

This CDR3 reads CASRRDREPCTF. CDR3 DNA: TGTGCCAGCAGGAGGGACAGGGAACCCTGTACCTTC. This chain connects TRBV6-1 to TRBJ1-2; 9 positions agree with TRBD1. The CDR3 runs to 12 residues. Germline V gene lookup returns CDR1 MNHNS and CDR2 SASEGT. V lost 6 bases to trimming and J lost 14 bases; unmatched junction nucleotides: 10.

The chain uses TRBV19 and TRBJ1-5; possible D gene TRBD1, 5 bases. This CDR3 region has 16 residues. V was cut by 3 bases and J by 3 bases, with 15 bases left in between. Germline V gives CDR1 LNHDA, CDR2 SQIVND (reference sequence). DNA for the CDR3: TGTGCCAGTAGTATGGCAGGGACTGCCTCCAATCAGCCCCAGCATTTT. Translation: CASSMAGTASNQPQHF. Full variable domain (remainder filled in from reference TRBV19 and TRBJ1-5): DGGITQSPKYLFRKEGQNVTLSCEQNLNHDAMYWYRQDPGQGLRLIYYSQIVNDFQKGDIAEGYSVSREKKESFPLTVTSAQKNPTAFYLCASSMAGTASNQPQHFGDGTRLSIL.

The chain combines TRBV28 with TRBJ2-7; D may be TRBD1 (5 bases). Germline CDR1 reads MDHEN; CDR2 reads SYDVKM. CDR3 size: 13 residues. The germline V and J ends were trimmed by 3 bases and 4 bases, with 10 bases remaining between them. The CDR3 reads CASSLGQGYEQYF. DNA of the CDR3: TGTGCCAGCAGTTTGGGTCAGGGTTACGAGCAGTACTTC.

This chain uses TRBV28 with TRBJ2-7; D is possibly TRBD2 (5 bases). There are 13 residues in the CDR3. In germline, CDR1 is MDHEN, CDR2 SYDVKM. With 6 bases removed from V and 10 bases from J, the gap between germline ends came to 19 bases. CDR3 DNA: TGTGCCAGCAGCACCCCTCCCGGACTCCTACAGTACTTC. Translation gives CASSTPPGLLQYF.

The gene calls are TRBV6-1 and TRBJ2-7; D possibly corresponds to TRBD1 (5 bases). Between the trimmed V and J ends, which lost 10 bases and 2 bases, there was a span of 18 bases. Per germline, CDR1 MNHNS and CDR2 SASEGT. The CDR3 extends over 14 amino acids. The chain's CDR3 is CATKGQGETYEQYF. The CDR3, as DNA: TGTGCCACCAAGGGTCAGGGTGAGACCTACGAGCAGTACTTC.

The chain carries TRBV5-5 and TRBJ1-2; D gene unclear. Germline V gene data show CDR1 as SGHKS and CDR2 as YYEKEE (reference sequence). V was cut by 4 bases and J by 1 base, with 11 bases left in between. The CDR3 totals 14 residues. The DNA for the CDR3 is TGTGCCAGCAGCCTCCGAGATTTTAACTATGGCTACACCTTC. Protein sequence: CASSLRDFNYGYTF.

CDR3 residues: CASKRQQPTEAFF. For the CDR3, the DNA is TGTGCCAGCAAAAGACAGCAGCCCACTGAAGCTTTCTTT. The chain has TRBV2 and TRBJ1-1; D perhaps matches TRBD1 (5 bases). V lost 7 bases and J lost 4, with 13 bases in between. Per the germline V gene, CDR1 is SNHLY and CDR2 is FYNNEI. The CDR3 runs 13 residues.

The chain joins TRBV7-8 to TRBJ1-2; 7 bases line up with TRBD1. From germline, CDR1 is SGHVS and CDR2 FQNEAQ. V shed 10 bases, J shed 4 bases, and the junction held 27 bases outside the gene matches. This CDR3 is built from 19 residues. The CDR3 protein is CAIREETENTDRAGYGYTF. Written as DNA, the CDR3 is TGTGCCATCCGCGAAGAGACCGAAAACACCGACAGGGCGGGCTATGGCTACACCTTC.

This clone has only one observation. The chain recombines TRBV2 with TRBJ2-3; 8 bases fit TRBD2. CDR3 length equals 17 residues. V lost 6 bases to trimming and J lost 1 base; unmatched junction nucleotides: 12. From germline, CDR1 is SNHLY and CDR2 FYNNEI. The CDR3 DNA reads as TGTGCCAGCAGCCTGAAGGTGACTAGCGTTCGCACAGATACGCAGTATTTT. It codes for CASSLKVTSVRTDTQYF.